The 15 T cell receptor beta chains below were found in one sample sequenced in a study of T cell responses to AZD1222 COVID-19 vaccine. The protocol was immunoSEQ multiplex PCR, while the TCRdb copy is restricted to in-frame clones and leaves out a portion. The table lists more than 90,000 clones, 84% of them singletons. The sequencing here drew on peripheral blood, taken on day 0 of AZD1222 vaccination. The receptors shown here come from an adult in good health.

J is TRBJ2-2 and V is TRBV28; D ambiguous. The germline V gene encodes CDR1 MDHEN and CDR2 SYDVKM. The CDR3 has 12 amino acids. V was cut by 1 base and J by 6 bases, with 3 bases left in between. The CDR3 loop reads CASSLSPGELFF. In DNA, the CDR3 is TGTGCCAGCAGTTTATCCCCCGGGGAGCTGTTTTTT.

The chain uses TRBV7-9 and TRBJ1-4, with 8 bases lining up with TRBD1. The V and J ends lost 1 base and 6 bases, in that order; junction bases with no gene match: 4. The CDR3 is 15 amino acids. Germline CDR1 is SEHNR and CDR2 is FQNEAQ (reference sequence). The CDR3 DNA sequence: TGTGCCAGCAGCTTAGGGACAGGGCAGGATGAAAAACTGTTTTTT. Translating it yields CASSLGTGQDEKLFF.

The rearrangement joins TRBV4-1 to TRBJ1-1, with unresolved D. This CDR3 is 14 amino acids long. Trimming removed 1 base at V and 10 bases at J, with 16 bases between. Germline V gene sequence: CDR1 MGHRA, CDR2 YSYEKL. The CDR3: CASSQVGSRVGAFF. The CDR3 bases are TGCGCCAGCAGCCAAGTTGGGTCGAGGGTGGGAGCTTTCTTT.

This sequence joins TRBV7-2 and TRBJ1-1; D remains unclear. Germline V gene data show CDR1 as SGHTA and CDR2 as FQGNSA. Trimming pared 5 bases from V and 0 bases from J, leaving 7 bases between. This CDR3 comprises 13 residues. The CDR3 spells CASSVRLNTEAFF. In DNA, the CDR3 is TGTGCCAGCAGCGTACGCTTGAACACTGAAGCTTTCTTT.

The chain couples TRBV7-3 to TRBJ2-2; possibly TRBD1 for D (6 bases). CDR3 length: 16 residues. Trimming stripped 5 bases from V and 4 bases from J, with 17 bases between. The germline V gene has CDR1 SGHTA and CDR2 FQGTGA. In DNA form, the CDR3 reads TGTGCCAGCAGCCTGGCGGGCAGGGGTGGCACCGGGGAGCTGTTTTTT. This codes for CASSLAGRGGTGELFF. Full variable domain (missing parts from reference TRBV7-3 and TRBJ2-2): GAGVSQTPSNKVTEKGKYVELRCDPISGHTALYWYRQSLGQGPEFLIYFQGTGAADDSGLPNDRFFAVRPEGSVSTLKIQRTERGDSAVYLCASSLAGRGGTGELFFGEGSRLTVL.

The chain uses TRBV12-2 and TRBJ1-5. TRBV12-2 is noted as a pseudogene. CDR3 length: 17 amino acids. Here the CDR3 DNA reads TGTGCAAGTCGCTTAACCACGGGGGAGAATTCCAATCAGCCCCAGCATTTT. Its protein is CASRLTTGENSNQPQHF.

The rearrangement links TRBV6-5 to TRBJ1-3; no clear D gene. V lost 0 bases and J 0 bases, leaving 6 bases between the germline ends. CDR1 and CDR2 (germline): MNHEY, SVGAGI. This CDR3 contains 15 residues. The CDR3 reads CASSYSTVSGNTIYF. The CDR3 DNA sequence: TGTGCCAGCAGTTACTCGACGGTCTCTGGAAACACCATATATTTT.

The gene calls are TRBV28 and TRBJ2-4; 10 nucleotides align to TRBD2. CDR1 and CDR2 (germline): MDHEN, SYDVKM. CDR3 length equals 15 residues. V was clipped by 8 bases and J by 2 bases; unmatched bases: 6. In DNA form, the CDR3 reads TGTGCCAGCGGCTCTAGCGGGGGTTCCAAAAACATTCAGTACTTC. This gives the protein CASGSSGGSKNIQYF.

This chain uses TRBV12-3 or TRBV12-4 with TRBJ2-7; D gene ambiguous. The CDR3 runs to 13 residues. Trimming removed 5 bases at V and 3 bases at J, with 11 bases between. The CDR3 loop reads CASSLGGRYEQYF. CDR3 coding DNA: TGTGCCAGCAGTCTCGGTGGTCGCTACGAGCAGTACTTC.

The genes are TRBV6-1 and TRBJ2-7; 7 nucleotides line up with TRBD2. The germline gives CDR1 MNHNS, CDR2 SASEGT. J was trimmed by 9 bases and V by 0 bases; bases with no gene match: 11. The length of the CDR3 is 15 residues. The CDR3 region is CASSEARAGSLGQYF. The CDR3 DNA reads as TGTGCCAGCAGTGAAGCAAGAGCGGGATCGTTGGGGCAGTACTTC.

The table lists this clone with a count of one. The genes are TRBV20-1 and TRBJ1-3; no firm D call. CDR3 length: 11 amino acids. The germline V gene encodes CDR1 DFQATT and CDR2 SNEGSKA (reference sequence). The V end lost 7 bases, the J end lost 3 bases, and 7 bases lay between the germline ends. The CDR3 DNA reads TGCAGTGTGTCTTATGGAAACACCATATATTTT. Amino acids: CSVSYGNTIYF.

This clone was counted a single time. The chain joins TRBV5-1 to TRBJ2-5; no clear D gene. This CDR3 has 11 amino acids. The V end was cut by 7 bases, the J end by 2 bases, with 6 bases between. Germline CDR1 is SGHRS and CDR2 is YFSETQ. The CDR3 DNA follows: TGCGCCAGCTCGGTGCAAGAGACCCAGTACTTC. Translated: CASSVQETQYF. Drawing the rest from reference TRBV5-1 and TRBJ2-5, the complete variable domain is KAGVTQTPRYLIKTRGQQVTLSCSPISGHRSVSWYQQTPGQGLQFLFEYFSETQRNKGNFPGRFSGRQFSNSRSEMNVSTLELGDSALYLCASSVQETQYFGPGTRLLVL.

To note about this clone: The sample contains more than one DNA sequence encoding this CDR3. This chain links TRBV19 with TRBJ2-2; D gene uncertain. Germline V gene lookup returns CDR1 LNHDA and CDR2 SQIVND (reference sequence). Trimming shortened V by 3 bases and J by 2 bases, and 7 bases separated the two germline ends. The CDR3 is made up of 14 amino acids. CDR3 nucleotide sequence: TGTGCCAGTAGTATTGGACCAAACACCGGGGAGCTGTTTTTT. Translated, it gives CASSIGPNTGELFF.

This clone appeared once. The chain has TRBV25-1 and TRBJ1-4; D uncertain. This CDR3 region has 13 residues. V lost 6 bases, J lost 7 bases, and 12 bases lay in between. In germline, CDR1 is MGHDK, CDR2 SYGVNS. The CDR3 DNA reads TGTGCCAGCAGCTGGAACGGCCCTGAAAAACTGTTTTTT. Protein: CASSWNGPEKLFF.

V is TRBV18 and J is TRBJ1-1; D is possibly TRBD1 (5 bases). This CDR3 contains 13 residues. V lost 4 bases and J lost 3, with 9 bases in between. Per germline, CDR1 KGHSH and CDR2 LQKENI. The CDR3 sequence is CASSLGGDTEAFF. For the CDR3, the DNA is TGTGCCAGCTCACTTGGGGGAGACACTGAAGCTTTCTTT.